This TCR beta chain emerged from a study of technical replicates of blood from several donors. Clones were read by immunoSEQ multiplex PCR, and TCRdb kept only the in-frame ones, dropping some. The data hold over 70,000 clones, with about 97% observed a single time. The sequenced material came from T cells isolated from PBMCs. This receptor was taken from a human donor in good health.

CDR3 nucleotides: TGTGCCAGCAGCCTGAGACAGGCGAATGAGCAGTTCTTC. It specifies CASSLRQANEQFF. The rearrangement links TRBV5-4 to TRBJ2-1; perhaps TRBD1 as D (6 bases). This CDR3 is built from 13 residues. Trimming removed 4 bases at V and 7 bases at J, with 12 bases between. The germline CDR1 and CDR2 sequences are SGHNT and YYREEE (reference sequence).